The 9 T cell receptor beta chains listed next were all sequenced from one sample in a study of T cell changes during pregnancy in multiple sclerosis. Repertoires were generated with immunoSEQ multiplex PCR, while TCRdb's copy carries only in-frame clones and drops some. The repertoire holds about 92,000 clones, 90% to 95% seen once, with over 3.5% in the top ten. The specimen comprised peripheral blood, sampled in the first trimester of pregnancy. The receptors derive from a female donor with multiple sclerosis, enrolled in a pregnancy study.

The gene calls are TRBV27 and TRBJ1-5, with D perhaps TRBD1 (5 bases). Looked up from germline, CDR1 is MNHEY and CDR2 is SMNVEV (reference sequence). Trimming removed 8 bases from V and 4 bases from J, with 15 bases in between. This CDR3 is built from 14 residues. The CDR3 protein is CASAPGRGNQPQHF. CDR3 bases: TGTGCCAGCGCACCGGGGCGGGGAAATCAGCCCCAGCATTTT.

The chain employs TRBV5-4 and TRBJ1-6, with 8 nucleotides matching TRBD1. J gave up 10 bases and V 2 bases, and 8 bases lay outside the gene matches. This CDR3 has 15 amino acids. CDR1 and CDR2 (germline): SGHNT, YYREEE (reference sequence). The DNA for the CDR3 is TGTGCCAGCAGCTTTTTTGACAGGGACAGGTCACCCCTCCACTTT. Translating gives CASSFFDRDRSPLHF.

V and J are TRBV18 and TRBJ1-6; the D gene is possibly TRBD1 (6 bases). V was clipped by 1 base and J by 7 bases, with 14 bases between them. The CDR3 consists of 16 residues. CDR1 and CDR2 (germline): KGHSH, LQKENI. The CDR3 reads CASSPLAGADNSPLHF. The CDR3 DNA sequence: TGTGCCAGCTCACCACTGGCGGGGGCAGACAATTCACCCCTCCACTTT.

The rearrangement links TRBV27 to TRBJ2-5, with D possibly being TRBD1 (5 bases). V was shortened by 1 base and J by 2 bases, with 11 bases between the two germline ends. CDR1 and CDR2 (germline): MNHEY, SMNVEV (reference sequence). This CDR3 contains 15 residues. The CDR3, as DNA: TGTGCCAGCAGTTTATATTTTGGGGCTCAAGAGACCCAGTACTTC. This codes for CASSLYFGAQETQYF.

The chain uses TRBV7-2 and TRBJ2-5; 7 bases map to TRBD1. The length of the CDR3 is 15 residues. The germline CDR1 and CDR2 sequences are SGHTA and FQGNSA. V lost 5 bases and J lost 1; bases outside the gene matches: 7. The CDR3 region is CASSRQGWGQETQYF. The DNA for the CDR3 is TGTGCCAGCAGCCGACAGGGATGGGGCCAAGAGACCCAGTACTTC.

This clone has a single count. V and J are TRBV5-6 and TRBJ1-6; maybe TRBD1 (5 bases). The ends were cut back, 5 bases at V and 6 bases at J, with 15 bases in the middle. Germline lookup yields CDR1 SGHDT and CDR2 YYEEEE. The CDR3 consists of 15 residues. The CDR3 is CASSKPGAGNSPLHF. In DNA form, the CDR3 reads TGTGCCAGCAGTAAGCCTGGGGCAGGTAATTCACCCCTCCACTTT.

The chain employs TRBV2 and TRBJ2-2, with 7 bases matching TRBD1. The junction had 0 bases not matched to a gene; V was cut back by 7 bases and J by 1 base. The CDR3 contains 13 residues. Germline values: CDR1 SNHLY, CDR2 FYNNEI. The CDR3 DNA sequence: TGTGCCAGCACAGGGGGGAACACCGGGGAGCTGTTTTTT. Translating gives CASTGGNTGELFF. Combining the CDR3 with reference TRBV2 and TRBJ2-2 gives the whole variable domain EPEVTQTPSHQVTQMGQEVILRCVPISNHLYFYWYRQILGQKVEFLVSFYNNEISEKSEIFDDQFSVERPDGSNFTLKIRSTKLEDSAMYFCASTGGNTGELFFGEGSRLTVL.

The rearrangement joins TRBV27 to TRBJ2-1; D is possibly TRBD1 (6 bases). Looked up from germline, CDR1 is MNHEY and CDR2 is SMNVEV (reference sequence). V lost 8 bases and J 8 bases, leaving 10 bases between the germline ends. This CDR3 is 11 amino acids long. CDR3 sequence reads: CASSRGYEQFF. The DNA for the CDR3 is TGTGCCAGCTCGAGGGGGTATGAGCAGTTCTTC.

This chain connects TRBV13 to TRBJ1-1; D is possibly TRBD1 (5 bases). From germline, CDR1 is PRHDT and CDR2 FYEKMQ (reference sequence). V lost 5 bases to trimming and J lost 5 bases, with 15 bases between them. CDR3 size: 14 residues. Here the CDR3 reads CASSPGGGETEAFF. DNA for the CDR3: TGTGCCAGCAGCCCCGGGGGAGGGGAGACTGAAGCTTTCTTT.